The 10 T cell receptor beta chains presented below share a single source sample, sequenced in a study of STAT5B mutations in CD4+ large granular lymphocyte leukemia (dated by TCRdb to between 2021 and 2024). Receptors were amplified or captured by the immunoSEQ multiplex PCR assay. TCRdb re-hosts the immuneACCESS table, in-frame sequences only. Its copies lack some clones; in the studies checked, an unresolved V gene accounts for under half of them, and the cause for the rest is not known. Recorded for this sample are tens of thousands of clones; about 81% of them occurred a single time. The ten largest account for approximately 0.32% of the sample. Specimen: CD4+ T cells from blood buffy coats. The receptors were sampled from a human donor in good health.

V is TRBV19 and J is TRBJ1-5, with a weak D call TRBD1 (6 bases). The CDR3 consists of 14 residues. V lost 0 bases, J lost 6 bases, and 9 bases lay in between. Germline assignment: CDR1 LNHDA and CDR2 SQIVND (reference sequence). The CDR3 reads CASSIDEGGQPQHF. CDR3 DNA sequence: TGTGCCAGTAGTATAGATGAGGGGGGTCAGCCCCAGCATTTT. Full variable domain (missing parts from reference TRBV19 and TRBJ1-5): DGGITQSPKYLFRKEGQNVTLSCEQNLNHDAMYWYRQDPGQGLRLIYYSQIVNDFQKGDIAEGYSVSREKKESFPLTVTSAQKNPTAFYLCASSIDEGGQPQHFGDGTRLSIL.

This chain joins TRBV10-3 and TRBJ2-1; possible D gene TRBD2, 5 bases. Germline V gene lookup returns CDR1 ENHRY and CDR2 SYGVKD. V lost 4 bases and J 3 bases, leaving 10 bases between the germline ends. The CDR3 has 14 amino acids. CDR3 loop: CAISAVAGYNEQFF. The CDR3 coding sequence is TGTGCCATCAGTGCCGTCGCGGGCTACAATGAGCAGTTCTTC.

The chain links TRBV7-9 to TRBJ2-3, with D perhaps matching TRBD1 or TRBD2 (5 bases each). The germline gives CDR1 SEHNR, CDR2 FQNEAQ (reference sequence). V was cut by 1 base and J by 1 base, with 12 bases left in between. The CDR3 is 16 residues long. Here the CDR3 DNA reads TGTGCCAGCAGCTTAGGTGGGGACGCGGGCACAGATACGCAGTATTTT. It codes for CASSLGGDAGTDTQYF.

This clone has more than one count but fewer than ten. CDR3 DNA sequence: TGTGCCAGCAGCGCTTACGGAGACACCATATATTTT. It translates to CASSAYGDTIYF. The rearrangement uses TRBV9 and TRBJ1-3; D remains ambiguous. The CDR3 has 12 amino acids. Germline values: CDR1 SGDLS, CDR2 YYNGEE. V gave up 3 bases and J gave up 8 bases, with 9 bases separating them.

The CDR3 nucleotides are TGTGCCAGCTCAATTGACGGTGACATGAACACTGAAGCTTTCTTT. It yields the protein CASSIDGDMNTEAFF. The chain links TRBV18 to TRBJ1-1, with D unresolved. The CDR3 contains 15 residues. With 5 bases removed from V and 0 bases from J, the gap between germline ends came to 13 bases. Germline V gives CDR1 KGHSH, CDR2 LQKENI.

The rearrangement uses TRBV15 and TRBJ1-1; TRBD1 agrees at 7 bases. V shed 1 base and J 0 bases; nucleotides not matched to a gene: 5. In germline, CDR1 is LNHNV, CDR2 YYDKDF (reference sequence). This CDR3 has 16 amino acids. Here the CDR3 reads CATSRGRGRVNTEAFF. CDR3 nucleotide sequence: TGTGCCACCAGCAGAGGCAGGGGGAGGGTGAACACTGAAGCTTTCTTT.

This clone was picked up a small number of times. The chain carries TRBV7-2 and TRBJ2-7, with D perhaps TRBD2 (6 bases). V was cut by 3 bases and J by 6 bases, with 21 bases left in between. Germline V gene data show CDR1 as SGHTA and CDR2 as FQGNSA. The CDR3 length is 16 residues. The CDR3 DNA follows: TGTGCCAGCAGCTTCCTAGCTGGCCGGGAGAAGGCCGAGCAGTACTTC. It specifies CASSFLAGREKAEQYF.

The chain joins TRBV7-9 to TRBJ2-5, with 7 bases that match TRBD2. Unmatched junction bases numbered 11, after V lost 5 bases and J lost 5 bases. The CDR3 has 15 amino acids. CDR1 is SEHNR, CDR2 FQNEAQ, per germline (reference sequence). CDR3 sequence (DNA): TGTGCCAGCAGCCCGGGGGGTTCGGCGCACGAGACCCAGTACTTC. The encoded protein is CASSPGGSAHETQYF.

Here the CDR3 DNA reads TGCAGCGCTGCGGCCCCCTCTGGGGCCAACGTCCTGACTTTC. Translating gives CSAAAPSGANVLTF. The chain is built from TRBV29-1 and TRBJ2-6; D is ambiguous. The CDR3 has 14 residues. V lost 7 bases and J lost 0, with 10 bases in between. Germline V CDR1 and CDR2: SQVTM, ANQGSEA.

This chain uses TRBV9 with TRBJ1-1; D remains unclear. Per germline, CDR1 SGDLS and CDR2 YYNGEE. The CDR3 sequence is 16 residues long. V was clipped by 0 bases and J by 1 base, with 13 bases between them. The CDR3 loop reads CASSVAPRGENTEAFF. DNA of the CDR3: TGTGCCAGCAGCGTAGCCCCTCGCGGGGAGAACACTGAAGCTTTCTTT.